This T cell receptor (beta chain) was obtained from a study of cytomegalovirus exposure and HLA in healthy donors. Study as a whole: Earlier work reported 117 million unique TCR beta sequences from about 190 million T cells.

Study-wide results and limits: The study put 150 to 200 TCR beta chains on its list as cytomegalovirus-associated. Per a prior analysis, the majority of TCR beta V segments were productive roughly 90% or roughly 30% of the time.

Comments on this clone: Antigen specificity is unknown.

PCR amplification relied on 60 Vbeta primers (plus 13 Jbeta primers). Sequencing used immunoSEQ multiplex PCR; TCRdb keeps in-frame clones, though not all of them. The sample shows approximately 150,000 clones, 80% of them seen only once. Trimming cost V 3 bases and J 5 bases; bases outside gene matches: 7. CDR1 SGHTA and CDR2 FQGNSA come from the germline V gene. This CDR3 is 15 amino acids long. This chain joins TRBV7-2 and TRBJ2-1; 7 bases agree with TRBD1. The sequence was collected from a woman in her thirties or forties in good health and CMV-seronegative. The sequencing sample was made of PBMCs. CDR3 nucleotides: TGTGCCAGCAGCTTGAGATGGACAGGCGACAATGAGCAGTTCTTC. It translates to CASSLRWTGDNEQFF.